This T cell receptor (beta chain) was profiled in a study of OX40 agonist ivuxolimab in advanced cancers. Measured with immunoSEQ multiplex PCR; TCRdb has only the in-frame clones, and not every one. The sample contains around 84,000 clones, about 84% of which appear only once. Details on this clone: Its antigen is not known.

Study-wide findings and caveats: Relative to CD4+ cells, CD8+ T cells on average had more expanded clones. Normalized expansion of T-cell clones was also low for some nonresponders. Partial responders dosed at 0.1-3.0 mg/kg displayed clonal expansion ranking among the lowest.

Germline values: CDR1 KGHSH, CDR2 LQKENI. V lost 3 bases, J lost 4 bases, and 9 bases lay in between. This CDR3 is built from 14 residues. The sequence was collected from an adult with an advanced solid tumor such as melanoma, head and neck, liver or kidney cancer. The sequences come from CD4+ or CD8+ T cells sorted from blood, collected in a trial of the OX40 agonist ivuxolimab. This chain connects TRBV18 to TRBJ1-4, with D possibly TRBD1 on 6 matching bases. Here the CDR3 DNA reads TGTGCCAGCTCACCTCGGGACAATAATGAAAAACTGTTTTTT. Its translation: CASSPRDNNEKLFF.